These T cell receptor beta chains were read from a single sample in a study of T cells in Graves' hyperthyroidism and ophthalmopathy. MiXCR was run by TCRdb on the multiplex PCR reads, yielding one entry per CDR3 protein. The data contain around 500,000 distinct CDR3 sequences, around 14% of them singletons. Sample: blood. Receptor source: a woman aged 18-29 years with Graves' hyperthyroidism. CDR3s include the opening cysteine and the closing phenylalanine or tryptophan. Fields, in order: V gene, J gene, CDR3 protein.

TRBV28	TRBJ1-6	CASSHPREIPSSYNSPLHF
TRBV12-3/TRBV12-4	TRBJ1-5	CASSLTGVSNQPQHF
TRBV20-1	TRBJ1-4	CSARERGQGNEKLFF
TRBV19	TRBJ1-5	CASSKDALYQPQHF
TRBV27	TRBJ1-5	CASSLYDGHNQPQHF
TRBV7-9	TRBJ1-6	CASSLGTVEDSPLHF
TRBV12-3/TRBV12-4	TRBJ1-1	CASSFRNTNTEAFF
TRBV19	TRBJ1-1	CASGRGQITEAFF
TRBV5-1	TRBJ2-1	CASKKAGTGVPYNEQFF
TRBV24-1	TRBJ1-2	CATSDLTGGYTF